The rows below give T cell receptor beta chains drawn from one sample of a study of cytomegalovirus exposure and HLA in healthy donors. The method was immunoSEQ multiplex PCR; TCRdb's version includes in-frame clones alone and lacks a portion of them. The sample shows some 150,000 clones, roughly 87% of them seen only once. The sample comprised PBMCs. These receptors were collected from a young man in good health and CMV-seropositive. Both conserved end residues are part of each CDR3. The D gene is left open where the match is weak. Expanded clones get a size class; other rows say once, few or many, or leave the size out.

D	size	V	J	CDR3	DNA
.	.	TRBV6-5	TRBJ2-7	CASSYSQGGNEQYF	TGTGCCAGCAGTTACTCTCAGGGCGGCAACGAGCAGTACTTC
.	.	TRBV4-2	TRBJ1-4	CASSQVGRRDRDNEKLFF	TGTGCCAGCAGCCAAGTCGGGAGAAGGGACCGAGATAATGAAAAACTGTTTTTT
TRBD2	.	TRBV9	TRBJ2-1	CASSVGAGGTSSYNEQFF	TGTGCCAGCAGCGTAGGAGCGGGAGGGACCTCCTCCTACAATGAGCAGTTCTTC
.	.	TRBV9	TRBJ2-3	CASSVGSPLTDTQYF	TGTGCCAGCAGCGTAGGGAGCCCTTTGACAGATACGCAGTATTTT
.	.	TRBV5-1	TRBJ2-3	CASSFRLDTDTQYF	TGCGCCAGCAGCTTCAGGTTGGACACAGATACGCAGTATTTT
.	.	TRBV6-1	TRBJ2-7	CASSEAGLSYEQYF	TGTGCCAGCAGTGAGGCAGGTCTTAGCTACGAGCAGTACTTC
.	.	TRBV5-4	TRBJ1-2	CASSFPLGSVGGYTF	TGTGCCAGCAGCTTCCCCCTTGGGAGTGTAGGTGGCTACACCTTC
TRBD1	.	TRBV28	TRBJ2-7	CASSLMGQGPRGEQYF	TGTGCCAGCAGTTTAATGGGACAGGGCCCCCGAGGGGAGCAGTACTTC
TRBD1	.	TRBV5-4	TRBJ1-5	CASSPDRGNQPQHF	TGTGCCAGCAGCCCAGACAGGGGCAATCAGCCCCAGCATTTT
.	.	TRBV6-6	TRBJ1-2	CASSYDRTNYGYTF	TGTGCCAGCAGTTACGACAGGACCAACTATGGCTACACCTTC
.	.	TRBV14	TRBJ2-5	CASSPSLGRIQETQYF	TGTGCCAGCAGCCCGTCCCTGGGGCGAATCCAAGAGACCCAGTACTTC
.	.	TRBV18	TRBJ2-3	CASSPRATDTQYF	TGTGCCAGCTCACCACGCGCCACAGATACGCAGTATTTT
TRBD2	.	TRBV11-2	TRBJ2-1	CASSSSSGPAYNEQFF	TGTGCCAGCAGCTCTTCTAGCGGGCCCGCCTACAATGAGCAGTTCTTC
.	.	TRBV28	TRBJ1-1	CASSLLQEAFF	TGTGCCAGCAGCCTGCTACAGGAAGCTTTCTTT
TRBD1	.	TRBV6-1	TRBJ1-4	CASTRTGANEKLFF	TGTGCCAGTACTAGGACAGGGGCAAATGAAAAACTGTTTTTT
.	once	TRBV5-8	TRBJ2-2	CAIRTRPEGTGELFF	TGTGCCATCCGCACCAGGCCGGAGGGCACCGGGGAGCTGTTTTTT
.	.	TRBV5-4	TRBJ1-2	CASSLQGTDYGYTF	TGTGCCAGCAGCTTACAGGGAACGGACTATGGCTACACCTTC
.	.	TRBV18	TRBJ1-1	CASSPPVPVMNTEAFF	TGTGCCAGCTCACCACCGGTACCGGTGATGAACACTGAAGCTTTCTTT
.	few	TRBV7-9	TRBJ1-2	CASSLRGSPGYTF	TGTGCCAGCAGCTTACGAGGGAGTCCTGGCTACACCTTC
TRBD1	few	TRBV2	TRBJ1-1	CASSEGGQGYTEAFF	TGTGCCAGCAGTGAGGGGGGACAGGGGTACACTGAAGCTTTCTTT
.	.	TRBV28	TRBJ1-5	CASSFRVQPQHF	TGTGCCAGCAGTTTCCGGGTTCAGCCCCAGCATTTT
.	.	TRBV9	TRBJ1-2	CASSVDTPIYGYTF	TGTGCCAGCAGCGTAGACACCCCGATCTATGGCTACACCTTC
.	.	TRBV30	TRBJ2-2	CAWKAFTGGGLNTGELFF	TGTGCCTGGAAAGCTTTTACGGGCGGGGGCCTTAACACCGGGGAGCTGTTTTTT
TRBD2	once	TRBV30	TRBJ2-7	CAFRGRGDFYEQYF	TGTGCTTTCCGCGGGAGAGGTGACTTCTACGAGCAGTACTTC
TRBD2	.	TRBV5-1	TRBJ2-1	CASSLGGRRLAGVGNEQFF	TGCGCCAGCAGCTTGGGCGGGCGGCGACTAGCGGGAGTGGGTAATGAGCAGTTCTTC
TRBD2	.	TRBV11-2	TRBJ2-2	CASSSNPGGRTGELFF	TGTGCCAGCAGCTCGAACCCGGGAGGGAGGACCGGGGAGCTGTTTTTT
TRBD2	.	TRBV2	TRBJ2-7	CASSYRGEGGEQYF	TGTGCCAGCAGTTACCGGGGGGAGGGAGGCGAGCAGTACTTC